This T cell receptor (beta chain) was sequenced during a study of T cell changes during pregnancy in multiple sclerosis. This clone was picked up one time. Clones were sequenced by immunoSEQ multiplex PCR, and TCRdb holds only the in-frame ones, with some missing. The sample contains 50,000 or so clones, 85% to 95% of which appear only once. Germline V lookup: CDR1 GTSNPN, CDR2 SVGIG (reference sequence). This CDR3 is built from 13 residues. V was clipped by 5 bases and J by 5 bases, with 13 bases between them. The J gene is TRBJ1-5, the V gene TRBV30; TRBD1 might be the D (6 bases). The source material was CD4+ T cells from peripheral blood mononuclear cells, sampled in the third trimester of pregnancy. This TCR derives from a female donor with multiple sclerosis, enrolled in a pregnancy study. The CDR3 DNA reads as TGTGCCTGGGGCAGGGGTTTTGATCAGCCCCAGCATTTT. Protein sequence: CAWGRGFDQPQHF.